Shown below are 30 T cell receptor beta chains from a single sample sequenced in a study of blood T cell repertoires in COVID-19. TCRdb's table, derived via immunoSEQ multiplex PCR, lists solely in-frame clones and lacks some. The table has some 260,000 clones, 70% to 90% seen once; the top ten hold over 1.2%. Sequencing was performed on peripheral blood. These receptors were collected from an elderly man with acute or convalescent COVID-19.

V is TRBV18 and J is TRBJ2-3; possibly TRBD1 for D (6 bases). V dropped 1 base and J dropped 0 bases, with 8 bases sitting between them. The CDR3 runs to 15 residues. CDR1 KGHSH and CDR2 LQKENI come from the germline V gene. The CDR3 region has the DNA TGTGCCAGCTCACCACTGACAGGAAGCACAGATACGCAGTATTTT. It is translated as CASSPLTGSTDTQYF.

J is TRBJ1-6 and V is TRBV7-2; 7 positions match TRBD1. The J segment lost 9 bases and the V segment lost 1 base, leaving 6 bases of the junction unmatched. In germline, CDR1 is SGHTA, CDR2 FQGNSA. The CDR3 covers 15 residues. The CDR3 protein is CASSLEGTASSPLHF. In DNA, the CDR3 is TGTGCCAGCAGCTTAGAAGGGACAGCGAGTTCACCCCTCCACTTT.

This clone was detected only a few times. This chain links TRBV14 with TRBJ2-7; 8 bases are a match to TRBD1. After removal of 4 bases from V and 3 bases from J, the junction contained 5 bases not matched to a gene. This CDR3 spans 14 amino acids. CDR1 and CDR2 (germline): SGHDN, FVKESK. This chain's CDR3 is CASSLIGQGYEQYF. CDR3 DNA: TGTGCCAGCAGCCTTATCGGACAGGGCTACGAGCAGTACTTC.

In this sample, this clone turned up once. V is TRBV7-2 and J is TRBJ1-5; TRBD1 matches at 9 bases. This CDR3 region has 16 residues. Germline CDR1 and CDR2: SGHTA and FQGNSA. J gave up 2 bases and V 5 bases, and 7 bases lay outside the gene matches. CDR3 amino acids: CASSLQGASGNQPQHF. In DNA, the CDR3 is TGTGCCAGCAGCCTACAGGGGGCGAGTGGCAATCAGCCCCAGCATTTT.

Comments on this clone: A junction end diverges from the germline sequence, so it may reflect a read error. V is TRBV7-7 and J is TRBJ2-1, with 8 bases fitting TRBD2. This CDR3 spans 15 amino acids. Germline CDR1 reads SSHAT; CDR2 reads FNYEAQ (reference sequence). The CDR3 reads CASSQSGSIGNEQFF. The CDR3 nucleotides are TGTGCTAGCAGCCAAAGCGGGAGTATAGGTAATGAGCAGTTCTTC.

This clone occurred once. DNA for the CDR3: TGTGCCAGCATCCAACAGGGGAACTATGGCTACACCTTC. This encodes CASIQQGNYGYTF. The chain uses TRBV21-1 and TRBJ1-2; the DNA was not used to check the table's D call, TRBD1. TRBV21-1 is an annotated pseudogene. The CDR3 length is 13 residues.

The chain's CDR3 is CAISDLRGMNTEAFF. In DNA form, the CDR3 reads TGTGCCATCAGCGATTTAAGGGGGATGAACACTGAAGCTTTCTTT. This chain uses TRBV10-3 with TRBJ1-1; D possibly corresponds to TRBD1 (6 bases). CDR1 ENHRY and CDR2 SYGVKD come from the germline V gene. The CDR3 totals 15 residues. The V gene lost 6 bases and the J gene lost 0 bases, with 14 bases spanning the gap.

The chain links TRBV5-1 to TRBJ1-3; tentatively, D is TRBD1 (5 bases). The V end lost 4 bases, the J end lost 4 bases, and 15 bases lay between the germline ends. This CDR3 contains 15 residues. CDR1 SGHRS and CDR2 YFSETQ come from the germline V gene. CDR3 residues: CASSHPSGDGNTIYF. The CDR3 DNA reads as TGCGCCAGCAGCCACCCGTCGGGGGACGGAAACACCATATATTTT.

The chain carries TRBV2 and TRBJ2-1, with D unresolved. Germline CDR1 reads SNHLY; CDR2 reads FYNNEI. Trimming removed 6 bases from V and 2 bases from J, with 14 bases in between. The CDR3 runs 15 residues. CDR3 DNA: TGTGCCAGCAGCTACGAGGCTCGGACCTACAATGAGCAGTTCTTC. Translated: CASSYEARTYNEQFF.

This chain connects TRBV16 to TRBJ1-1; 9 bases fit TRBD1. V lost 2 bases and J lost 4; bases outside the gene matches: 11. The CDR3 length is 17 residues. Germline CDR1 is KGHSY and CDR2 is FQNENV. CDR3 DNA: TGTGCCAGCAGCCAAGCGGACAGGGGACTTAAGGGCACTGAAGCTTTCTTT. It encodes CASSQADRGLKGTEAFF.

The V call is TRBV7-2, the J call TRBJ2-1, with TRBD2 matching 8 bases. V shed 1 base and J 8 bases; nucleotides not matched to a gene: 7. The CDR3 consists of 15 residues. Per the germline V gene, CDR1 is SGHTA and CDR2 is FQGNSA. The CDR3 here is CASSLESGGIDEQFF. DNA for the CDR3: TGTGCCAGCAGCTTAGAGAGCGGGGGTATCGATGAGCAGTTCTTC.

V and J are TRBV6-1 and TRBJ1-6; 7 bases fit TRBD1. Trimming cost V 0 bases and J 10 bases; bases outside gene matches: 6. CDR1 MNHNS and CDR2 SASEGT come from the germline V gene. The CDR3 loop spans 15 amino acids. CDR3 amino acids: CASSEAIRGESPLHF. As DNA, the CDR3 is TGTGCCAGCAGTGAAGCAATCAGGGGGGAATCACCCCTCCACTTT.

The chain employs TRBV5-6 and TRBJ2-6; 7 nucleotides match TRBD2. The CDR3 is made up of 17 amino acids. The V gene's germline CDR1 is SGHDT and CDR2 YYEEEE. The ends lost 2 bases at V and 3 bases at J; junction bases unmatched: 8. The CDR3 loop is CASSLRSGGYGANVLTF. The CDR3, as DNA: TGTGCCAGCAGCTTACGGTCGGGAGGATATGGGGCCAACGTCCTGACTTTC.

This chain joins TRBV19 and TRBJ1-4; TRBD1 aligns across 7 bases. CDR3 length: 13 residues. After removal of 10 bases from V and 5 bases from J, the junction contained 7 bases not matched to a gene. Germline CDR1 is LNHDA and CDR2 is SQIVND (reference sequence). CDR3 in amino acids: CATLDRVNEKLFF. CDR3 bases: TGTGCCACCCTAGACAGGGTGAATGAAAAACTGTTTTTT.

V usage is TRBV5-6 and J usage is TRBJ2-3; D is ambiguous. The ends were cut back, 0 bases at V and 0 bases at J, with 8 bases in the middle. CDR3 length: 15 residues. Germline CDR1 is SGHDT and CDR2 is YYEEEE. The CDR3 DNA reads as TGTGCCAGCAGCTTGGGGAGCAGCAGCACAGATACGCAGTATTTT. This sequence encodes CASSLGSSSTDTQYF.

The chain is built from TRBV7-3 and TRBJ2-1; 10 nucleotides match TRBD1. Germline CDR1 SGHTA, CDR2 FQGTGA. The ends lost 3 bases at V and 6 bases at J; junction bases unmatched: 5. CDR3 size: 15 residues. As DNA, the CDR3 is TGTGCCAGCAGCTTGGACAGGGGGACCCTCAATGAGCAGTTCTTC. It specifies CASSLDRGTLNEQFF. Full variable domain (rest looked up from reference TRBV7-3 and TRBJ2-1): GAGVSQTPSNKVTEKGKYVELRCDPISGHTALYWYRQSLGQGPEFLIYFQGTGAADDSGLPNDRFFAVRPEGSVSTLKIQRTERGDSAVYLCASSLDRGTLNEQFFGPGTRLTVL.

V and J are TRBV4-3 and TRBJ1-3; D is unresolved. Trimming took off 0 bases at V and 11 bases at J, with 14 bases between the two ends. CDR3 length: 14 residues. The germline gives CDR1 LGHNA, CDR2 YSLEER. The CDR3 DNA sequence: TGCGCCAGCAGCCAAGACAGCAGGTTTCGCGCCATATATTTT. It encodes CASSQDSRFRAIYF.

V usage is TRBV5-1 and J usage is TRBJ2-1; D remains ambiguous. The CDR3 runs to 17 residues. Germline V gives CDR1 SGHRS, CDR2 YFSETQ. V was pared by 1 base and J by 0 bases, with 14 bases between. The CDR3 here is CASSLTEPISSYNEQFF. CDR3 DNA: TGCGCCAGCAGCTTGACAGAGCCTATTAGCTCCTACAATGAGCAGTTCTTC.

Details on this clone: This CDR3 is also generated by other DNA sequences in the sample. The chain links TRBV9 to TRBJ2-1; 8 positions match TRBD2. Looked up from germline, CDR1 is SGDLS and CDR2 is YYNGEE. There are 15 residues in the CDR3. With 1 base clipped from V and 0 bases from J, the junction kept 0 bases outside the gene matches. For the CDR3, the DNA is TGTGCCAGCAGCGTAAGCGGGAGCTCCTACAATGAGCAGTTCTTC. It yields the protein CASSVSGSSYNEQFF.

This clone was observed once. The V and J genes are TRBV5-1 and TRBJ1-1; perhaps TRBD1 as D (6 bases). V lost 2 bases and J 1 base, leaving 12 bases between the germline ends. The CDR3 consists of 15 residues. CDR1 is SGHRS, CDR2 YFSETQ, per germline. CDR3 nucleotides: TGCGCCAGCAGCTTTGGGGGGGCCCCGAACACTGAAGCTTTCTTT. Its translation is CASSFGGAPNTEAFF.

The CDR3 region has the DNA TGTGCCAGCAGCTCGGGGTATCAGCCCCAGCATTTT. Encoded protein: CASSSGYQPQHF. This chain links TRBV5-8 with TRBJ1-5; D remains ambiguous. Germline V CDR1 and CDR2: SGHTS, YDEGEE. CDR3 length equals 12 residues. V shed 3 bases and J shed 5 bases, with 6 bases lying between them.

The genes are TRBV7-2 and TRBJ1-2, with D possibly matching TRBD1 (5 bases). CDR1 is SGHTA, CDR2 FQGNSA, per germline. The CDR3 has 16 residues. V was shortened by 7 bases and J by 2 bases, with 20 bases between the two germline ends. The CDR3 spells CASTYDAGPRNYGYTF. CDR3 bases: TGTGCCAGCACCTATGACGCAGGGCCTCGGAACTATGGCTACACCTTC.

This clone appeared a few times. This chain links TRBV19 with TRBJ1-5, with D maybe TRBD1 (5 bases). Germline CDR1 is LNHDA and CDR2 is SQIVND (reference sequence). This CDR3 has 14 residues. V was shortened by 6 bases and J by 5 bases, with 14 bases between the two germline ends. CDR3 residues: CASRQNGGDQPQHF. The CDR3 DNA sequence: TGTGCCAGTAGACAAAACGGGGGAGATCAGCCCCAGCATTTT.

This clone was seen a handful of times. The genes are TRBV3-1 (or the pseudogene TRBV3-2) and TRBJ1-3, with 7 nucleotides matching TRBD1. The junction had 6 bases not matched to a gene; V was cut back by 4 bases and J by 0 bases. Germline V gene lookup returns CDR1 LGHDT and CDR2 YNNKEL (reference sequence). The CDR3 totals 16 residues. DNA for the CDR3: TGTGCCAGCAGCCCTTGGGGACAGACCTCTGGAAACACCATATATTTT. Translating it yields CASSPWGQTSGNTIYF.

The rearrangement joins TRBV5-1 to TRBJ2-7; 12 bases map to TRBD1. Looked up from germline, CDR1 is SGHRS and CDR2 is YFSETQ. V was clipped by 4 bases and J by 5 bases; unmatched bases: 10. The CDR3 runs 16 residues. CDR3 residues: CASSPTTGTGGHEQYF. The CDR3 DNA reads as TGCGCCAGCAGCCCGACAACCGGGACAGGGGGCCACGAGCAGTACTTC.

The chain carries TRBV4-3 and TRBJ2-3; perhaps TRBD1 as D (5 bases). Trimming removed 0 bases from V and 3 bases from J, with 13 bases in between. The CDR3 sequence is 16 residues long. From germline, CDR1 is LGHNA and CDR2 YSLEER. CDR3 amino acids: CASSQDPQGRTDTQYF. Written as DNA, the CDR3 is TGCGCCAGCAGCCAAGATCCCCAGGGTAGGACAGATACGCAGTATTTT.

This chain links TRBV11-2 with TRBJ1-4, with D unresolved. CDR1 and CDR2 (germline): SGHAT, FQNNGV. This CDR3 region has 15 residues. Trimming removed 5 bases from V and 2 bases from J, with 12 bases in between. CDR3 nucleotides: TGTGCCAGCAGCCCTCGTCGGGGTACTAATGAAAAACTGTTTTTT. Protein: CASSPRRGTNEKLFF.

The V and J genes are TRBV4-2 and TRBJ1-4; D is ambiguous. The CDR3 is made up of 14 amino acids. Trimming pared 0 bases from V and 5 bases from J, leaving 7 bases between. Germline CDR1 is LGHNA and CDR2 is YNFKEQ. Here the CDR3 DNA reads TGTGCCAGCAGCCAAGACAGCGCAAATGAAAAACTGTTTTTT. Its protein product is CASSQDSANEKLFF.

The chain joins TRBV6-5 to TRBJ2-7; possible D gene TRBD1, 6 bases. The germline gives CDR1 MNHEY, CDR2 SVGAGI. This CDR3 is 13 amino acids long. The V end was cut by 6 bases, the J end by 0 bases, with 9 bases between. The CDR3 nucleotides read TGTGCCAGCAGAGTGGACAGCTCCTACGAGCAGTACTTC. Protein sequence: CASRVDSSYEQYF.

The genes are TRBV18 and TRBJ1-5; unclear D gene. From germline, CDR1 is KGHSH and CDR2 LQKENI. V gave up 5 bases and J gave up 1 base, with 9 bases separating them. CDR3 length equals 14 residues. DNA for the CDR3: TGTGCCAGCTCAGTCTCCTTGAGCAATCAGCCCCAGCATTTT. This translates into CASSVSLSNQPQHF.